Following are 15 T cell receptor beta chains from one sample sequenced in a study of shared clonotypes between healthy human individuals. The protocol was immunoSEQ multiplex PCR, while the TCRdb copy is restricted to in-frame clones and leaves out a portion. The sample holds 2 million to 2.5 million clones, more than 90% seen once. Source material: naive CD4+ T cells sorted from blood. Specified subset: CD45RA+ positively selected. The receptor set was obtained from a young man in good health.

This rearrangement joins TRBV30 to TRBJ2-3; no clear D. Trimming removed 2 bases from V and 5 bases from J, with 8 bases in between. The V gene's germline CDR1 is GTSNPN and CDR2 SVGIG (reference sequence). The CDR3 is 12 amino acids. CDR3 bases: TGTGCCTGGAGTAACTCCGGAGATACGCAGTATTTT. It specifies CAWSNSGDTQYF. The full variable domain, its missing parts supplied by reference TRBV30 and TRBJ2-3, is SQTIHQWPATLVQPVGSPLSLECTVEGTSNPNLYWYRQAAGRGLQLLFYSVGIGQISSEVPQNLSASRPQDRQFILSSKKLLLSDSGFYLCAWSNSGDTQYFGPGTRLTVL.

This clone is a singleton in its sample. The chain combines TRBV7-9 with TRBJ1-2; no clear D gene. Trimming shortened V by 8 bases and J by 3 bases, and 10 bases separated the two germline ends. CDR1 SEHNR and CDR2 FQNEAQ come from the germline V gene (reference sequence). This CDR3 is built from 12 residues. The CDR3 spells CASARTDYGYTF. DNA of the CDR3: TGTGCCAGCGCCAGAACTGACTATGGCTACACCTTC.

As regards this clone: Other nucleotide sequences from this sample produce the same CDR3. The chain is built from TRBV5-1 and TRBJ2-7, with D possibly being TRBD1 (6 bases). The CDR3 sequence is 13 residues long. Trimming took off 4 bases at V and 1 base at J, with 9 bases between the two ends. Germline CDR1 and CDR2: SGHRS and YFSETQ. The CDR3 bases are TGCGCCAGCAGCCGGGACAATTCCTACGAGCAGTACTTC. Its protein is CASSRDNSYEQYF.

The chain recombines TRBV7-8 with TRBJ2-1; no firm D call. Germline loops: CDR1 SGHVS, CDR2 FQNEAQ. V was clipped by 3 bases and J by 2 bases, with 8 bases between them. The length of the CDR3 is 14 residues. CDR3 protein: CASSFGQPYNEQFF. As DNA, the CDR3 is TGTGCCAGCAGCTTTGGGCAGCCCTACAATGAGCAGTTCTTC.

The chain links TRBV7-2 to TRBJ2-6; TRBD1 or TRBD2 may be the D gene (5 bases each). This CDR3 is 17 amino acids long. The V gene's germline CDR1 is SGHTA and CDR2 FQGNSA. Between the trimmed V and J ends, which lost 5 bases and 1 base, there was a span of 15 bases. This CDR3 reads CASSTAGTGSGANVLTF. The CDR3 DNA follows: TGTGCCAGCAGCACAGCCGGGACGGGGTCTGGGGCCAACGTCCTGACTTTC.

The chain employs TRBV27 and TRBJ1-1, with D unresolved. Germline-derived CDR1 and CDR2 are MNHEY and SMNVEV (reference sequence). V dropped 5 bases and J dropped 1 base, with 11 bases sitting between them. The CDR3 sequence is 14 residues long. This CDR3 is CASSAQSRNTEAFF. Here the CDR3 DNA reads TGTGCCAGCAGTGCCCAGAGCAGGAACACTGAAGCTTTCTTT.

Only one count was recorded for this clone. The genes are TRBV7-2 and TRBJ1-1; weak D call: TRBD1 (5 bases). CDR3 size: 14 residues. V was pared by 0 bases and J by 3 bases, with 8 bases between. Germline V gene data show CDR1 as SGHTA and CDR2 as FQGNSA. The CDR3, as DNA: TGTGCCAGCAGCTTAGCCAGGGAGTACACTGAAGCTTTCTTT. This sequence encodes CASSLAREYTEAFF.

This clone was recorded only once. This chain joins TRBV6-6 and TRBJ1-1, with D possibly matching TRBD1 (5 bases). Germline-derived CDR1 and CDR2 are MNHNY and SVGAGI (reference sequence). Trimming pared 11 bases from V and 1 base from J, leaving 17 bases between. The CDR3 is 14 amino acids. CDR3 sequence: CALSGGGRNTEAFF. The DNA for the CDR3 is TGTGCCCTTTCCGGGGGAGGCCGGAACACTGAAGCTTTCTTT.

This chain uses TRBV11-2 with TRBJ2-1; D is unresolved. CDR1 SGHAT and CDR2 FQNNGV come from the germline V gene. V gave up 1 base and J gave up 7 bases, with 8 bases separating them. The CDR3 length is 13 residues. The CDR3 here is CASSLAPFNEQFF. The CDR3 region has the DNA TGTGCCAGCAGCTTAGCCCCTTTTAATGAGCAGTTCTTC.

This CDR3 reads CASSSGDNGYTF. CDR3 nucleotides: TGTGCCAGCAGCTCAGGGGATAACGGCTACACCTTC. The chain carries TRBV28 and TRBJ1-2, with D maybe TRBD1 (6 bases). The germline gives CDR1 MDHEN, CDR2 SYDVKM. Trimming stripped 6 bases from V and 8 bases from J, with 13 bases between. This CDR3 contains 12 residues.

The J gene is TRBJ1-4, the V gene TRBV5-4; D not certain. CDR1 is SGHNT and CDR2 is YYREEE in the germline V gene (reference sequence). This CDR3 spans 14 amino acids. Trimming removed 4 bases at V and 6 bases at J, with 13 bases between. The CDR3 region is CASSAVGSDEKLFF. CDR3 DNA: TGTGCCAGCAGCGCGGTCGGGTCGGATGAAAAACTGTTTTTT.

The rearrangement joins TRBV20-1 to TRBJ2-3; no firm D call. V gave up 5 bases and J gave up 5 bases, with 5 bases separating them. Germline V gene sequence: CDR1 DFQATT, CDR2 SNEGSKA (reference sequence). The CDR3 loop spans 10 amino acids. The DNA of the CDR3 is TGCAGTGCTGTTAAAGATACGCAGTATTTT. This sequence encodes CSAVKDTQYF.

This chain joins TRBV12-5 and TRBJ2-5; 12 positions match TRBD1. The trim removed 3 bases at V and 4 bases at J, leaving 9 bases unmatched. The CDR3 runs to 17 residues. Germline V gives CDR1 LGHNT, CDR2 FRNRAP. The chain's CDR3 is CASGFPGTGGGGETQYF. In nucleotides, the CDR3 is TGTGCTAGTGGTTTTCCTGGGACAGGGGGCGGCGGAGAGACCCAGTACTTC. Based on the CDR3 plus reference TRBV12-5 and TRBJ2-5, the full variable domain is DARVTQTPRHKVTEMGQEVTMRCQPILGHNTVFWYRQTMMQGLELLAYFRNRAPLDDSGMPKDRFSAEMPDATLATLKIQPSEPRDSAVYFCASGFPGTGGGGETQYFGPGTRLLVL.

The chain couples TRBV5-1 to TRBJ1-2; D not resolved. Trimming cost V 0 bases and J 4 bases, with 13 bases left between them. CDR1 and CDR2 from the germline V gene are SGHRS and YFSETQ. This CDR3 spans 15 amino acids. CDR3 in amino acids: CASSLEGTTVYGYTF. CDR3 DNA sequence: TGCGCCAGCAGCTTGGAGGGCACGACTGTCTATGGCTACACCTTC.

This sequence joins TRBV19 and TRBJ2-7; TRBD2 aligns across 11 bases. Unmatched junction bases numbered 11, after V lost 3 bases and J lost 7 bases. The CDR3 sequence is 16 residues long. CDR1 is LNHDA and CDR2 is SQIVND in the germline V gene (reference sequence). For the CDR3, the DNA is TGTGCCAGTAGTATCCTAGCGGGAGGTTTGTATGCTGAGCAGTACTTC. Translated, it gives CASSILAGGLYAEQYF.